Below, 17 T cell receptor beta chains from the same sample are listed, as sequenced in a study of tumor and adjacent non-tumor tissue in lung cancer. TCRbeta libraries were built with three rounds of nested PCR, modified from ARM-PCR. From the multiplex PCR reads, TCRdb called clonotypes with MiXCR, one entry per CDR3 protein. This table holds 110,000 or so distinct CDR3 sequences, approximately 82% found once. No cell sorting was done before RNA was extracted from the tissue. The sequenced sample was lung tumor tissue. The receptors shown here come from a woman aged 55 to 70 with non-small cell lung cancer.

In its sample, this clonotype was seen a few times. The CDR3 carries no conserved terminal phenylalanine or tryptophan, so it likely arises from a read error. The CDR3 region is CASSPRGDEQFS. The CDR3 nucleotides are TGTGCTAGCAGCCCAAGGGGGGATGAGCAGTTCTCC. The chain has TRBV11-1 and TRBJ2-1, with D perhaps assigned TRBD1 or TRBD2 (6 bases each). The CDR3 sequence is 12 residues long. Per germline, CDR1 SGHAT and CDR2 FQDESV (reference sequence).

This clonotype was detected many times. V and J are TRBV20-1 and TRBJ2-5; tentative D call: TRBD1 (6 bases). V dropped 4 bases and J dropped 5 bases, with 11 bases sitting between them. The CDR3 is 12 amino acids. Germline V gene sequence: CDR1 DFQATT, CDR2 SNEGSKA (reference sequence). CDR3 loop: CSANGGAETQYF. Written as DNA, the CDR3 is TGCAGTGCTAATGGGGGCGCGGAGACCCAGTACTTC.

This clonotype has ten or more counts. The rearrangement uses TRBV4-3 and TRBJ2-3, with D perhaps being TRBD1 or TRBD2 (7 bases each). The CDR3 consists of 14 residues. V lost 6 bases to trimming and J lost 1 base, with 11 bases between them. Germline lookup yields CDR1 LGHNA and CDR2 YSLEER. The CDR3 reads CASRSGTGTDTQYF. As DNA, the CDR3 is TGCGCCAGCAGAAGCGGGACAGGCACAGATACGCAGTATTTT.

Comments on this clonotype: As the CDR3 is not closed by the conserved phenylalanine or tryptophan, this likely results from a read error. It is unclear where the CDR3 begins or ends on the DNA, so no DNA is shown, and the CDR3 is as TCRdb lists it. CDR3 residues: CASSIDRLGEQFI. The chain is built from TRBV11-2 and TRBJ2-1. The CDR3 is made up of 13 amino acids, end residues included. The germline gives CDR1 SGHAT, CDR2 FQNNGV.

The CDR3 spells CDSTEEWTANNSPLHF. CDR3 in DNA: TGTGACAGTACTGAAGAGTGGACGGCAAATAATTCACCCCTCCACTTT. This sequence joins TRBV6-1 and TRBJ1-6; D call uncertain. CDR3 length equals 16 residues. Germline CDR1 reads MNHNS; CDR2 reads SASEGT.

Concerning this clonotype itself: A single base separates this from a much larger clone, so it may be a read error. The CDR3 loop reads CSARDYSGSGTNVLTF. CDR3 DNA sequence: TGCAGTGCTAGAGATTACTCGGGCTCTGGGACCAACGTCCTGACTTTC. The chain combines TRBV20-1 with TRBJ2-6; the D is unclear. This CDR3 region has 16 residues. Germline V gives CDR1 DFQATT, CDR2 SNEGSKA (reference sequence).

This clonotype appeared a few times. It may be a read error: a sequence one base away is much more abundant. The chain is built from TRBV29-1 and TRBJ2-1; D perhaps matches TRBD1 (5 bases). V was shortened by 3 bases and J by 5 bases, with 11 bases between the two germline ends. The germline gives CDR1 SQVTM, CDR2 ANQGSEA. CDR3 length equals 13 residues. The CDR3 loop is CSVDRDSHNEQFF. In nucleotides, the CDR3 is TGCAGCGTTGACAGGGATTCCCACAATGAGCAGTTCTTC.

This CDR3 reads CSVEEVEFNYGYTF. The CDR3 DNA sequence: TGCAGCGTTGAAGAGGTAGAGTTTAACTATGGCTACACCTTC. V is TRBV29-1 and J is TRBJ1-2; no firm D call. The V gene lost 0 bases and the J gene lost 1 base, with 9 bases spanning the gap. The CDR3 spans 14 residues. Germline V gene sequence: CDR1 SQVTM, CDR2 ANQGSEA.

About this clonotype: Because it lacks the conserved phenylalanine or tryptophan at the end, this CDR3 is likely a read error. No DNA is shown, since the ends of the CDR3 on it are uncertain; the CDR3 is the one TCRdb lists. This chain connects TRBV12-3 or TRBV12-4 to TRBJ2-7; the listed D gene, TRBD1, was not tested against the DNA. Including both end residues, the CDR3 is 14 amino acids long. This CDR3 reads CASSWRGTLNEQYY.

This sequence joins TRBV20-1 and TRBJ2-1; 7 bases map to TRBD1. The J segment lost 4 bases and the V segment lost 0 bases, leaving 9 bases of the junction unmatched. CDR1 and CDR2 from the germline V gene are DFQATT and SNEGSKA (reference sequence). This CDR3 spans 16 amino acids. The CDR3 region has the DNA TGCAGTGCTAGAGAGTGTCAAGAGGGGGCGTACAATGAGCAGTTCTTC. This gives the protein CSARECQEGAYNEQFF.

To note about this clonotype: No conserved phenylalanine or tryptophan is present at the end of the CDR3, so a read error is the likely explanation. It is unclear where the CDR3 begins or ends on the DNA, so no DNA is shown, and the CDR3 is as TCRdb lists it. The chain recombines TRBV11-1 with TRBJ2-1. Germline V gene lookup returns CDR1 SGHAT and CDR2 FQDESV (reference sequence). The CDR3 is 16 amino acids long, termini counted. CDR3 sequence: CASSSSGSSSYNELFY.

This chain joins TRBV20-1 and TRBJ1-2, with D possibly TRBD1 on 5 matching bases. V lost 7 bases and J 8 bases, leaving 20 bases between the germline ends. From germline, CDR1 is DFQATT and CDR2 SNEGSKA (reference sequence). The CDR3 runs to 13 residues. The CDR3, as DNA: TGCAGTGGTAGTGAGGGGAACGGCTACGGCTACACCTTC. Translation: CSGSEGNGYGYTF.

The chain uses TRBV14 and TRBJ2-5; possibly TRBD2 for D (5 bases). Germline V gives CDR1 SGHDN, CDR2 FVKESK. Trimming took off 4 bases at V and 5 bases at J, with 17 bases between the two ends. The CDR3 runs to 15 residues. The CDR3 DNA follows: TGTGCCAGCAGCCCGTCGGGGTTCGGTGTGGAGACCCAGTACTTC. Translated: CASSPSGFGVETQYF.

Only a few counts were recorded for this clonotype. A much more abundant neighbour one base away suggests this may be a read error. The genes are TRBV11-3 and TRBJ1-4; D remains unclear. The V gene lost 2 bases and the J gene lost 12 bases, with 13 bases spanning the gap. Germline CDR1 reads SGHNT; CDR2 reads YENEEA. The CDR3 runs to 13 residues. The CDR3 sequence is CASSLQSGGELFF. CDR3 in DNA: TGTGCCAGCAGCTTACAATCCGGAGGAGAACTGTTTTTT.

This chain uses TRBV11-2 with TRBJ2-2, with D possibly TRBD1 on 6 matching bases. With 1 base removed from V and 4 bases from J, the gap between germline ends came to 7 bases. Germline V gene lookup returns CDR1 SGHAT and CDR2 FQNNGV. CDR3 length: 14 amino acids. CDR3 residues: CASSLGQATGELFF. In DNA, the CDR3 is TGTGCCAGCAGCTTAGGACAGGCCACCGGGGAGCTGTTTTTT.

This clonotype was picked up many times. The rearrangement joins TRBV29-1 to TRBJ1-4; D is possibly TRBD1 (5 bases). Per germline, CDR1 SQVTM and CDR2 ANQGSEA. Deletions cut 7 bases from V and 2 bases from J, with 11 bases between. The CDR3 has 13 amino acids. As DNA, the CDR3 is TGCAGCGCCCAAAGGGGTACTAATGAAAAACTGTTTTTT. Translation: CSAQRGTNEKLFF.

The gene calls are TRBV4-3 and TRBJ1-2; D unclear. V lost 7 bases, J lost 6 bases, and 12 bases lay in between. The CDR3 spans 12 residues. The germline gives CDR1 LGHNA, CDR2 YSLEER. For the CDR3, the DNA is TGCGCCAGCACTCAAGATCGCGATGGCTACACCTTC. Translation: CASTQDRDGYTF.